This T cell receptor beta chain was profiled in a study of cytomegalovirus exposure and HLA in healthy donors. 60 Vbeta and 13 Jbeta primers were used in PCR. Data came from immunoSEQ multiplex PCR; TCRdb stores just in-frame clones and leaves some out. The table includes around 130,000 clones, 75% to 90% detected once. On this clone: Its matching antigen is unknown.

Broader study findings: The study flagged some 170 TCR beta chains as cytomegalovirus-associated.

CDR3 length: 13 amino acids. V lost 6 bases and J 7 bases, leaving 12 bases between the germline ends. Germline CDR1 is MDHEN and CDR2 is SYDVKM. Source material: PBMCs. The V gene is TRBV28, the J gene TRBJ1-4; D may be TRBD1 (5 bases). The receptor comes from a woman aged 30 to 39 in good health and CMV-seropositive. CDR3 region: CASSGGIGEKLFF. DNA for the CDR3: TGTGCCAGCAGCGGGGGGATAGGTGAAAAACTGTTTTTT.